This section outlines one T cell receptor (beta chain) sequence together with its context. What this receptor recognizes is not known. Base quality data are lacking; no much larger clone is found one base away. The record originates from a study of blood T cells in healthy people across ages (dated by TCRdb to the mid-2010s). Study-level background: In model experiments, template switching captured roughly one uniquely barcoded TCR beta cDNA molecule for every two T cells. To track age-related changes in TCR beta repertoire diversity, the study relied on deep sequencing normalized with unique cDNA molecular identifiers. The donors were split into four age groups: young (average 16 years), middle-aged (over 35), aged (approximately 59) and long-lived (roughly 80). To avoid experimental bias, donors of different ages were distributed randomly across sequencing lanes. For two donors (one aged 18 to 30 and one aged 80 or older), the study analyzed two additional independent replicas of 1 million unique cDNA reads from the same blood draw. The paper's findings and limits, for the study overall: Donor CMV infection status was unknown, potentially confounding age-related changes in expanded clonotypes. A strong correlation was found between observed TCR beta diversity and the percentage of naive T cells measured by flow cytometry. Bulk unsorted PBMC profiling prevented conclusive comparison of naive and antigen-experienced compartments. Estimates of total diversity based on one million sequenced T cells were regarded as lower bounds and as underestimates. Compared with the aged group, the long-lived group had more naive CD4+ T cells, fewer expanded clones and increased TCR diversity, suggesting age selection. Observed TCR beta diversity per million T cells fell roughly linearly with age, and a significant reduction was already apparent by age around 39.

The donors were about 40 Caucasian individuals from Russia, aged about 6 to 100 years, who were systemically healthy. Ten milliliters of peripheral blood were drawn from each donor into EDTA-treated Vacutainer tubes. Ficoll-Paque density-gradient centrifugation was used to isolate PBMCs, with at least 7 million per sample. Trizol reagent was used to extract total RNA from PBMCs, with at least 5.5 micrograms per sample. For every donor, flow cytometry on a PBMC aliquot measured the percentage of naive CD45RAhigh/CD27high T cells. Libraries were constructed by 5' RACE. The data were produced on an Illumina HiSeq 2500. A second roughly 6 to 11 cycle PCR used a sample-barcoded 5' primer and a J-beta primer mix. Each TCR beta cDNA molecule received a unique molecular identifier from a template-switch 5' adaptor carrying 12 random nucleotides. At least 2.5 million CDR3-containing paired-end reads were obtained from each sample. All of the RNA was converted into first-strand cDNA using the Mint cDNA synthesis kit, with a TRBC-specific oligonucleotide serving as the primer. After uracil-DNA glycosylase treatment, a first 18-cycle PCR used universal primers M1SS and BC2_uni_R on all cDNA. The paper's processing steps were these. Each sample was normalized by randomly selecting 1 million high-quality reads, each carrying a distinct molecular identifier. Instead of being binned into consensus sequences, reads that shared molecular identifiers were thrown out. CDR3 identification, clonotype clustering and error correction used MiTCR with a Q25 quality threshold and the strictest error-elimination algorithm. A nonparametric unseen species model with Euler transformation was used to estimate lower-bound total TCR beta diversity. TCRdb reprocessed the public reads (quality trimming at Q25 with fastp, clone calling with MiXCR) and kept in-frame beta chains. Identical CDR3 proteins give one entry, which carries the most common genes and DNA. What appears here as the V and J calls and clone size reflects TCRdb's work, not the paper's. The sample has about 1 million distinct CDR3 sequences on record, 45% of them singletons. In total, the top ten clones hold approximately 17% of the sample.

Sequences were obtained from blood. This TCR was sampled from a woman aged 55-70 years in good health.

The DNA sequence is TGTGCCAGCACTTCGGGCCCCTCTGGGGCCAACGTCCTGACTTTC. Its translation reads: CASTSGPSGANVLTF. The rearrangement joined TRBV27 to TRBJ2-6, with the identity of the D gene unclear. CDR1 and CDR2 are drawn from the germline V gene (reference sequence): MNHEY, SMNVEV. Taken from cysteine to phenylalanine, the CDR3 has 15 residues. Of all the DNA, just the CDR3 is kept, 45 bases in frame from base 1. The germline ends are 10 bases apart after V is trimmed by 7 bases and J by 0 bases.